Following are 15 T cell receptor beta chains from one sample sequenced in a study of T cells in Graves' hyperthyroidism and ophthalmopathy. Amplified TCR beta CDR3 regions came from RNA transcripts. A first-round RT-PCR of the TCR CDR3 used the HTBI primer set. TCRdb passed the multiplex PCR reads through MiXCR, listing each CDR3 protein once. The sample has around 690,000 distinct CDR3 sequences; approximately 15% are singletons. Sequencing input: blood. The receptors derive from a man between 45 and 60 years old with Graves' hyperthyroidism.

The chain combines TRBV6-2 or TRBV6-3 with TRBJ2-1, with 9 bases aligning to TRBD2. CDR1 and CDR2 (germline): MNHEY, SVGEGT. The J segment lost 6 bases and the V segment lost 6 bases, leaving 27 bases of the junction unmatched. The CDR3 is made up of 21 amino acids. CDR3 bases: TGTGCCAGCAGAGAGCCGGGACAGAGCTCGGGGCTAGCGGGATTGGGCAATGAGCAGTTCTTC. Translating gives CASREPGQSSGLAGLGNEQFF.

With respect to this clonotype: A much bigger clone sits one base away, suggesting this may be a read error. The chain couples TRBV24-1 to TRBJ1-2, with a weak D call TRBD1 (6 bases). Trimming pared 8 bases from V and 4 bases from J, leaving 22 bases between. From germline, CDR1 is KGHDR and CDR2 SFDVKD. The CDR3 extends over 16 amino acids. The CDR3 spells CATNDPGQVFSYGYTF. The CDR3 coding sequence is TGTGCCACCAATGACCCGGGACAAGTTTTCAGCTATGGCTACACCTTC.

This clonotype showed up many times. The rearrangement links TRBV27 to TRBJ1-5; 8 bases align to TRBD1. The CDR3 covers 16 residues. Germline trimming cut 3 bases from V and 6 bases from J; bases unmatched to any gene: 10. Germline CDR1 and CDR2: MNHEY and SMNVEV (reference sequence). CDR3 nucleotide sequence: TGTGCCAGCAGTTTTGGTGGGCAGGGGGCCTTTCAGCCCCAGCATTTT. It encodes CASSFGGQGAFQPQHF.

This rearrangement joins TRBV5-4 to TRBJ2-5; D unclear. The CDR3 loop spans 14 amino acids. Germline V gene data show CDR1 as SGHNT and CDR2 as YYREEE (reference sequence). V was clipped by 1 base and J by 0 bases, with 7 bases between them. CDR3 DNA: TGTGCCAGCAGCTTGTTACAGAACCAAGAGACCCAGTACTTC. Amino acid sequence: CASSLLQNQETQYF.

This clonotype was seen at least ten times. The genes are TRBV27 and TRBJ1-1; the match to TRBD1 covers 8 bases. V was pared by 5 bases and J by 9 bases, with 11 bases of the junction left unmatched. The CDR3 is 14 residues long. Germline CDR1 and CDR2: MNHEY and SMNVEV (reference sequence). The DNA for the CDR3 is TGTGCCAGCAGTGGGACGGACAGGGTAGGGCAAGCTTTCTTT. Translated: CASSGTDRVGQAFF.

The chain employs TRBV2 and TRBJ1-2; possibly TRBD1 for D (5 bases). The CDR3 runs 14 residues. The germline CDR1 and CDR2 sequences are SNHLY and FYNNEI. V was clipped by 7 bases and J by 1 base, with 13 bases between them. The chain's CDR3 is CASTRRDLNYGYTF. CDR3 coding DNA: TGTGCCAGCACCCGCCGGGACCTTAACTATGGCTACACCTTC.

This clonotype was detected many times. The V gene is TRBV7-2, the J gene TRBJ2-3; weak D call: TRBD2 (6 bases). Germline V lookup: CDR1 SGHTA, CDR2 FQGNSA. The CDR3 extends over 17 amino acids. The germline V and J ends were trimmed by 5 bases and 2 bases, with 20 bases remaining between them. The DNA of the CDR3 is TGTGCCAGCAGCCCCTGGACCGGGGACTCGTTCACAGATACGCAGTATTTT. Translation: CASSPWTGDSFTDTQYF. Supplemented by reference TRBV7-2 and TRBJ2-3, the full variable domain reads GAGVSQSPSNKVTEKGKDVELRCDPISGHTALYWYRQSLGQGLEFLIYFQGNSAPDKSGLPSDRFSAERTGGSVSTLTIQRTQQEDSAVYLCASSPWTGDSFTDTQYFGPGTRLTVL.

This clonotype was detected many times. CDR3 nucleotides: TGTGCCAGCAGTTTGGGTCGAGGCGCAGGGGAGGCTGAAGCTTTCTTT. Translating gives CASSLGRGAGEAEAFF. The V call is TRBV12-3 or TRBV12-4, the J call TRBJ1-1, with D possibly being TRBD1 (6 bases). The CDR3 is made up of 16 amino acids. V lost 3 bases and J 6 bases, leaving 20 bases between the germline ends.

The V and J genes are TRBV6-1 and TRBJ2-2; perhaps TRBD1 as D (6 bases). The CDR3 has 17 residues. Trimming shortened V by 5 bases and J by 2 bases, and 18 bases separated the two germline ends. CDR1 is MNHNS, CDR2 SASEGT, per germline. As DNA, the CDR3 is TGTGCCAGCAGTTCCGACCACCGGACAGTTAACACCGGGGAGCTGTTTTTT. It codes for CASSSDHRTVNTGELFF.

In its sample, this clonotype was seen a few times. Being one base from a much bigger clone, this may be a read error. V and J are TRBV2 and TRBJ2-7; TRBD2 aligns across 10 bases. V lost 4 bases to trimming and J lost 6 bases; unmatched junction nucleotides: 3. The CDR3 sequence is 13 residues long. The germline V gene has CDR1 SNHLY and CDR2 FYNNEI. Here the CDR3 reads CASSGGLACEQYF. CDR3 coding DNA: TGTGCCAGCAGTGGGGGACTAGCGTGCGAGCAGTACTTC.

This clonotype was seen ten or more times. V usage is TRBV11-2 and J usage is TRBJ2-2, with TRBD1 matching over 7 bases. The germline gives CDR1 SGHAT, CDR2 FQNNGV. The CDR3 runs to 17 residues. V lost 5 bases, J lost 2 bases, and 11 bases stayed unmatched. This chain's CDR3 is CASSPIRTGHNTGELFF. Here the CDR3 DNA reads TGTGCCAGCAGCCCAATCAGGACAGGCCATAACACCGGGGAGCTGTTTTTT.

At least ten counts were recorded for this clonotype. The chain carries TRBV12-3 or TRBV12-4 and TRBJ2-7; 13 bases map to TRBD2. The CDR3 covers 15 residues. Germline trimming cut 6 bases from V and 5 bases from J; bases unmatched to any gene: 7. CDR3 protein: CASSLGLAGTHEQYF. The CDR3 nucleotides are TGTGCCAGCAGCTTGGGACTAGCGGGGACCCACGAGCAGTACTTC.

V is TRBV5-1 and J is TRBJ1-2, with 7 positions matching TRBD1. Trimming took 4 bases from V and 5 from J; bases not matched to a gene: 5. Germline-derived CDR1 and CDR2 are SGHRS and YFSETQ. The CDR3 covers 13 residues. The CDR3 coding sequence is TGCGCCAGCAGCCGGGACAGCACATATGGCTACACCTTC. Translated: CASSRDSTYGYTF. The full variable domain, rest sourced from reference TRBV5-1 and TRBJ1-2, is KAGVTQTPRYLIKTRGQQVTLSCSPISGHRSVSWYQQTPGQGLQFLFEYFSETQRNKGNFPGRFSGRQFSNSRSEMNVSTLELGDSALYLCASSRDSTYGYTFGSGTRLTVV.

The V call is TRBV6-1, the J call TRBJ1-1; D is ambiguous. V lost 4 bases and J 4 bases, leaving 4 bases between the germline ends. Per the germline V gene, CDR1 is MNHNS and CDR2 is SASEGT. The CDR3 covers 11 residues. The CDR3 nucleotides are TGTGCCAGCAGTGGGGTCACTGAAGCTTTCTTT. Encoded protein: CASSGVTEAFF.

Many counts were recorded for this clonotype. The chain has TRBV28 and TRBJ2-5; 9 nucleotides line up with TRBD2. The CDR3 has 17 residues. With 7 bases clipped from V and 0 bases from J, the junction kept 12 bases outside the gene matches. Germline CDR1 MDHEN, CDR2 SYDVKM. This CDR3 reads CASTPRPGTSYQETQYF. CDR3 nucleotides: TGTGCCAGCACCCCCCGCCCGGGGACTAGCTACCAAGAGACCCAGTACTTC.